The rows below give T cell receptor beta chains drawn from one sample of a study of cytomegalovirus exposure and HLA in healthy donors. Only in-frame clones appear in the TCRdb table, and some are missing; sequencing was by immunoSEQ multiplex PCR. The data contain 85,000 to 120,000 clones, 65% to 75% of them singletons. The source material was PBMCs. Receptors originate from a female donor in good health and CMV-seronegative. Both conserved end residues are part of each CDR3. D genes are given only for firm matches. Clone size, where shown, is once, few, many, or a class for clones that have expanded.

CDR3 length: 16; clone size: .; D gene: TRBD1; J gene: TRBJ1-2; V gene: TRBV19; CDR3 DNA: TGTGCCAGTAGTATAGGGGGGGACAGGTCCAACTATGGCTACACCTTC; CDR3 protein: CASSIGGDRSNYGYTF
CDR3 length: 15; clone size: few; D gene: TRBD2; J gene: TRBJ2-7; V gene: TRBV28; CDR3 DNA: TGTGCCAGCAGTTTCGGGACTAGCGGGGACTACGAGCAGTACTTC; CDR3 protein: CASSFGTSGDYEQYF
CDR3 length: 13; clone size: .; D gene: TRBD2; J gene: TRBJ2-2; V gene: TRBV6-1; CDR3 DNA: TGTGCTATAGGGAGGGGCAACACCGGGGAGCTGTTTTTT; CDR3 protein: CAIGRGNTGELFF
CDR3 length: 14; clone size: few; D gene: TRBD2; J gene: TRBJ2-3; V gene: TRBV29-1; CDR3 DNA: TGCAGCGTTGGGGCTAGCGGGACGGTAGATACGCAGTATTTT; CDR3 protein: CSVGASGTVDTQYF
CDR3 length: 13; clone size: .; D gene: .; J gene: TRBJ2-2; V gene: TRBV28; CDR3 DNA: TGTGCCAGCACGGAGCGCAACACCGGGGAGCTGTTTTTT; CDR3 protein: CASTERNTGELFF
CDR3 length: 16; clone size: .; D gene: .; J gene: TRBJ1-1; V gene: TRBV7-9; CDR3 DNA: TGTGCCAGCAGCTTCTACATCGGGACTGAGAACACTGAAGCTTTCTTT; CDR3 protein: CASSFYIGTENTEAFF
CDR3 length: 14; clone size: .; D gene: .; J gene: TRBJ2-3; V gene: TRBV6-5; CDR3 DNA: TGTGCCAGCAGTTCACAGGGTGCGTTGGATACGCAGTATTTT; CDR3 protein: CASSSQGALDTQYF
CDR3 length: 15; clone size: few; D gene: TRBD1; J gene: TRBJ1-2; V gene: TRBV15; CDR3 DNA: TGTGCCACCAGCAAAGAACAGGGGTATTTCTATGGCTACACCTTC; CDR3 protein: CATSKEQGYFYGYTF
CDR3 length: 12; clone size: .; D gene: .; J gene: TRBJ2-7; V gene: TRBV29-1; CDR3 DNA: TGCAGCGTTGAGGAGGGATCTTACGAGCAGTACTTC; CDR3 protein: CSVEEGSYEQYF
CDR3 length: 14; clone size: .; D gene: TRBD1; J gene: TRBJ1-1; V gene: TRBV5-1; CDR3 DNA: TGCGCCAGCAGCTTGGCAGGGGGCAGGACTGAAGCTTTCTTT; CDR3 protein: CASSLAGGRTEAFF
CDR3 length: 15; clone size: few; D gene: .; J gene: TRBJ2-7; V gene: TRBV6-1; CDR3 DNA: TGTGCCAGCTCCCTCGGACCGGGAAGCTCCTACGAGCAGTACTTC; CDR3 protein: CASSLGPGSSYEQYF
CDR3 length: 15; clone size: .; D gene: .; J gene: TRBJ2-5; V gene: TRBV29-1; CDR3 DNA: TGCAGCGTTGAAACCGTCGGGGGGCCGGGGGAGACCCAGTACTTC; CDR3 protein: CSVETVGGPGETQYF
CDR3 length: 13; clone size: few; D gene: .; J gene: TRBJ1-1; V gene: TRBV7-2; CDR3 DNA: TGTGCCAGCAGCCGGACAGCGAACACTGAAGCTTTCTTT; CDR3 protein: CASSRTANTEAFF
CDR3 length: 14; clone size: .; D gene: .; J gene: TRBJ1-2; V gene: TRBV29-1; CDR3 DNA: TGCAGCGGGGCGGGGGCAGGGTCTGCGGATGGCTACACCTTC; CDR3 protein: CSGAGAGSADGYTF
CDR3 length: 13; clone size: few; D gene: .; J gene: TRBJ2-7; V gene: TRBV10-1; CDR3 DNA: TGCGCCAGCTGCTGGGACAAAGTCTACGAGCAGTACTTC; CDR3 protein: CASCWDKVYEQYF
CDR3 length: 17; clone size: .; D gene: TRBD2; J gene: TRBJ2-2; V gene: TRBV9; CDR3 DNA: TGTGCCAGCAGCGACCCCCCGGGACTAGCGGGAATCGGGGAGCTGTTTTTT; CDR3 protein: CASSDPPGLAGIGELFF
CDR3 length: 15; clone size: once; D gene: .; J gene: TRBJ2-1; V gene: TRBV27; CDR3 DNA: TGTGCCAGCAGTTTCAATACTTACTCCTACAATGAGCAGTTCTTC; CDR3 protein: CASSFNTYSYNEQFF
CDR3 length: 16; clone size: few; D gene: TRBD2; J gene: TRBJ2-7; V gene: TRBV7-2; CDR3 DNA: TGTGCCAGCAGCTTAGATGGTAGCGGGACTTCCTACGAGCAGTACTTC; CDR3 protein: CASSLDGSGTSYEQYF
CDR3 length: 14; clone size: .; D gene: .; J gene: TRBJ1-2; V gene: TRBV6-1; CDR3 DNA: TGTGCCAGCAGGGCCTGGGAGGGCCACCATGGCTACACCTTC; CDR3 protein: CASRAWEGHHGYTF
CDR3 length: 16; clone size: .; D gene: TRBD2; J gene: TRBJ2-3; V gene: TRBV5-6; CDR3 DNA: TGTGCCAGCAGCAACCTTGGGACTAGCAGCACAGATACGCAGTATTTT; CDR3 protein: CASSNLGTSSTDTQYF
CDR3 length: 14; clone size: .; D gene: .; J gene: TRBJ2-7; V gene: TRBV11-3; CDR3 DNA: TGTGCCAGCAGCGCCTGGAACAGAATGCACGAGCAGTACTTC; CDR3 protein: CASSAWNRMHEQYF
CDR3 length: 15; clone size: .; D gene: .; J gene: TRBJ1-5; V gene: TRBV11-2; CDR3 DNA: TGTGCCAGCAGCCTGGAGGGACGGAGGAATCAGCCCCAGCATTTT; CDR3 protein: CASSLEGRRNQPQHF
CDR3 length: 14; clone size: few; D gene: .; J gene: TRBJ2-7; V gene: TRBV28; CDR3 DNA: TGTGCCACCGGGTTAGGGGGATTTGCCTACGAGCAGTACTTC; CDR3 protein: CATGLGGFAYEQYF
CDR3 length: 13; clone size: .; D gene: .; J gene: TRBJ1-1; V gene: TRBV7-9; CDR3 DNA: TGTGCCAGCAGCGTAGCCCGGAACACTGAAGCTTTCTTT; CDR3 protein: CASSVARNTEAFF
CDR3 length: 15; clone size: .; D gene: .; J gene: TRBJ1-1; V gene: TRBV7-2; CDR3 DNA: TGTGCCAGCAGCTTAGCGGTCGCCAGAGGCACTGAAGCTTTCTTT; CDR3 protein: CASSLAVARGTEAFF
CDR3 length: 12; clone size: .; D gene: TRBD2; J gene: TRBJ2-1; V gene: TRBV29-1; CDR3 DNA: TGCAGCGTGACTAGCGGGAGCTATGAGCAGTTCTTC; CDR3 protein: CSVTSGSYEQFF
CDR3 length: 16; clone size: .; D gene: TRBD2; J gene: TRBJ2-1; V gene: TRBV5-8; CDR3 DNA: TGTGCCAGCAGCCCTTCTAGCGGGAGGGGATACAATGAGCAGTTCTTC; CDR3 protein: CASSPSSGRGYNEQFF